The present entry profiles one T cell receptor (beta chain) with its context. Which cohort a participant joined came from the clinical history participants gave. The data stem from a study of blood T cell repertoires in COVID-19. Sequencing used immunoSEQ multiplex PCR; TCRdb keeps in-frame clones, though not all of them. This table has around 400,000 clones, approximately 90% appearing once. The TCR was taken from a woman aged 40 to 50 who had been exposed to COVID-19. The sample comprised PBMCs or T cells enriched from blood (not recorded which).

The CDR3, as DNA: TGTGCCAGCAGTGAAGCCAGGGGGCCGATCAACGAGCAGTACTTC. Its translation: CASSEARGPINEQYF. The genes are TRBV25-1 and TRBJ2-7; 8 bases align to TRBD1. The CDR3 contains 15 residues. Per the germline V gene, CDR1 is MGHDK and CDR2 is SYGVNS. The V gene end was trimmed by 2 bases and the J gene end by 5 bases; junction bases not matched to a gene: 8.